This T cell receptor (beta chain) came from a study of blood T cell repertoires in COVID-19. Study-wide context: COVID-19 samples from acute and convalescent phases originated in the United States, Italy and Spain. PBMCs, B-cell-depleted T cells, or T cells were the source of the cDNA or gDNA that made up the material.

Original processing methods: Estimation of nucleated cell counts relied on the amplification of reference gene primers. Clones were read by immunoSEQ multiplex PCR, and TCRdb kept only the in-frame ones, dropping some. V, J and clone size were drawn from that table, and D and trimming were deduced from the DNA. The repertoire holds approximately 210,000 clones, with roughly 89% as singletons. V dropped 4 bases and J dropped 0; count of bases not matched to a gene: 15. The CDR3 is made up of 18 amino acids. CDR1 is SGDLS and CDR2 is YYNGEE in the germline V gene. The receptor comes from a man aged 25-45 years who had recovered from COVID-19. This rearrangement joins TRBV9 to TRBJ1-2; the match to TRBD1 covers 7 bases. Sequenced input: peripheral blood. The CDR3 nucleotides are TGTGCCAGCAGCTTAACCTTCAGGGGGACGTCGGCTAACTATGGCTACACCTTC. This translates into CASSLTFRGTSANYGYTF.